This paragraph covers one TCR beta chain sequence. Its antigen remains undetermined. No much larger clone is present one base from it, and per-base qualities are unavailable. The data derive from a study of blood T cell repertoires in COVID-19 (dated by TCRdb to about 2020). In the study overall: Samples covering the acute and convalescent phases of COVID-19 were provided by collaborators in the United States, Italy and Spain. Samples came from the ongoing ImmuneRACE study (first 160 participants) plus 1,254 subjects from 6 global collaborators. Where available, HLA class I and class II types were taken from metadata supplied by the sample provider and were not determined by assay-based typing. Subjects who had been exposed to COVID-19, were actively infected with it, or had recovered from it provided the deeply sampled blood TCRbeta repertoires that made up the dataset. Sample metadata almost always included a de-identified subject ID, COVID-19 status, age in years and sex. The material from the prospective study consisted of cDNA or gDNA derived from T cells, B-cell-depleted T cells, or PBMCs. The repertoires were released in a freely available public database intended as a resource for research on the immune response to SARS-CoV-2.

Collaborating institutions collected whole blood in K2EDTA tubes following their own protocols. For TCRbeta analysis, collaborators shipped samples as frozen whole blood, isolated PBMCs, or DNA extracted from either of those sample types. Study-level results and caveats: Clinical and demographic metadata were provided uncurated, with the amount varying by source and participant.

The immunoSEQ Assay, a bias-controlled multiplex PCR, was used to amplify TCRbeta CDR3 regions from genomic DNA. In the source study's methods: Within the assay, amplification of reference gene primers was used to estimate how many nucleated cells each sample contained. To quantify the absolute abundance of each unique TCRbeta CDR3 rearrangement, sequence reads were collapsed and filtered. Productive Simpson clonality was computed per sample as the square root of Simpson's diversity index over productive rearrangements. TCRdb took over this immuneACCESS table, retaining in-frame rearrangements with V and J assigned. Such tables are incomplete; in checked studies, under half of the missing clones stem from an unresolved V gene, and the remainder is unexplained. The V and J calls and the clone size are those of that table, but D and trimming were determined from the DNA. The table for this sample lists about 81,000 clones; approximately 92% of them were counted only once. Roughly 4.9% of the sample goes to the ten largest clones.

The CDR3 starts with the cysteine, ends with the phenylalanine, and has 14 residues. Here the CDR3 DNA is all that survives: 42 bases in frame from base 1. CDR1 and CDR2 are read off the germline V gene (reference sequence) as SEHNR and FQNEAQ. Relative to germline, V is missing 4 bases and J is missing 5 bases, with 7 bases of the junction outside any gene match. Specimen: peripheral blood. The clonotype originates from an elderly woman with active COVID-19. The receptor chain draws on TRBV7-9 and TRBJ2-5; 7 junctional bases match TRBD2. The DNA is TGTGCCAGCAGCTCTTGGACTAGTATGGAGACCCAGTACTTC. This codes for CASSSWTSMETQYF.